This TCR beta chain came from a study of blood T cell repertoires in COVID-19. Study summary: The samples span acute and convalescent COVID-19 from the United States, Italy and Spain. T cells, B-cell-depleted T cells, or PBMCs supplied cDNA or gDNA.

Under the authors' procedure: Nucleated cell counts were estimated from reference gene primer amplification. Clones were read by immunoSEQ multiplex PCR, and TCRdb kept only the in-frame ones, dropping some. V, J and clone size are taken as reported in that table, and D and trimming were inferred from the DNA itself. The repertoire consists of 380,000 or so clones, with 89% occurring once and the leading ten covering approximately 1.2%. The source of this sequence is a man aged 35 to 55 with acute or convalescent COVID-19. The sequencing sample was made of peripheral blood.

The DNA for the CDR3 is TGTGCCAGCAGCACCGGGACAGGGGGGGAGCAGTACTTC. The encoded protein is CASSTGTGGEQYF. The chain joins TRBV13 to TRBJ2-7, with 11 positions matching TRBD1. Trimming took 5 bases from V and 7 from J; bases not matched to a gene: 4. The CDR3 has 13 residues. Germline V gene lookup returns CDR1 PRHDT and CDR2 FYEKMQ (reference sequence).